This is a list of T cell receptor beta chains from one sample in a study of T cell responses to AZD1222 COVID-19 vaccine. The protocol was immunoSEQ multiplex PCR, while the TCRdb copy is restricted to in-frame clones and leaves out a portion. The sample holds some 96,000 clones, approximately 87% seen once. The starting material was peripheral blood, obtained on day 0 of AZD1222 vaccination. The receptors derive from an adult in good health. CDR3s include the opening cysteine and the closing phenylalanine or tryptophan. The D gene is left open where the match is weak. Clone size is stated in some rows and not others, as once, few, many or a class when expanded.

v_gene: TRBV5-4; abundance: .; j_gene: TRBJ2-1; d_gene: TRBD2; CDR3nt: TGTGCCAGCAGCTCAAAACTAGCGGGAGGGCCGAGTGAGCAGTTCTTC; CDR3aa: CASSSKLAGGPSEQFF
v_gene: TRBV19; abundance: few; j_gene: TRBJ1-1; d_gene: .; CDR3nt: TGTGCCAGTAGCCAGGAAGTGAACACTGAAGCTTTCTTT; CDR3aa: CASSQEVNTEAFF
v_gene: TRBV4-1; abundance: .; j_gene: TRBJ2-7; d_gene: .; CDR3nt: TGCGCCAGCGGAGGACGGACGACAAACTTC; CDR3aa: CASGGRTTNF
v_gene: TRBV6-5; abundance: .; j_gene: TRBJ1-1; d_gene: .; CDR3nt: TGTGCCAGCAGTTACTCGGCAGGCCTGGGCACTGAAGCTTTCTTT; CDR3aa: CASSYSAGLGTEAFF
v_gene: TRBV9; abundance: .; j_gene: TRBJ1-2; d_gene: .; CDR3nt: TGTGCCAGCAGCGTAGATGGCAGTAACTATGGCTACACCTTC; CDR3aa: CASSVDGSNYGYTF
v_gene: TRBV24-1; abundance: .; j_gene: TRBJ1-2; d_gene: .; CDR3nt: TGTGCCACCAGTGAGGGCGCAGGCTACACCTTC; CDR3aa: CATSEGAGYTF
v_gene: TRBV5-1; abundance: .; j_gene: TRBJ1-2; d_gene: .; CDR3nt: TGCGCCAGCAGCGATGAGATCTCTAGCACCTTC; CDR3aa: CASSDEISSTF
v_gene: TRBV7-9; abundance: .; j_gene: TRBJ1-4; d_gene: .; CDR3nt: TGTGCCAGCAGCTTAGCCCCGGCGGGCACTAATGAAAAACTGTTTTTT; CDR3aa: CASSLAPAGTNEKLFF
v_gene: TRBV24-1; abundance: .; j_gene: TRBJ2-3; d_gene: .; CDR3nt: TGTGCCACCAGTGATGGGTACAACACAGATACGCAGTATTTT; CDR3aa: CATSDGYNTDTQYF
v_gene: TRBV2; abundance: .; j_gene: TRBJ1-1; d_gene: .; CDR3nt: TGTGCCAGCATCAAATGGGGGGCTGGGACTGAAGCTTTCTTT; CDR3aa: CASIKWGAGTEAFF
v_gene: TRBV19; abundance: .; j_gene: TRBJ1-1; d_gene: TRBD1; CDR3nt: TGTGCCAGTACATCAGGGGGCCCGACGACTGAAGCTTTCTTT; CDR3aa: CASTSGGPTTEAFF
v_gene: TRBV4-3; abundance: .; j_gene: TRBJ1-2; d_gene: .; CDR3nt: TGCGCCAGCAGCCAAAACCTAGGCTCACCTCGGGGCTACACCTTC; CDR3aa: CASSQNLGSPRGYTF
v_gene: TRBV6-1; abundance: .; j_gene: TRBJ1-2; d_gene: .; CDR3nt: TGTGCCAGCAGTGAAGGTCCAGGCCTCTATGGCTACACCTTC; CDR3aa: CASSEGPGLYGYTF
v_gene: TRBV5-6; abundance: .; j_gene: TRBJ2-3; d_gene: TRBD2; CDR3nt: TGTGCCAGCAGCCCCGACCTGGACGGGGGGGATACGCAGTATTTT; CDR3aa: CASSPDLDGGDTQYF
v_gene: TRBV18; abundance: once; j_gene: TRBJ1-1; d_gene: .; CDR3nt: TGTGCCAGCTCAGAGTGGCGTGGAAACACTGAAGCTTTCTTT; CDR3aa: CASSEWRGNTEAFF
v_gene: TRBV6-2/TRBV6-3; abundance: .; j_gene: TRBJ2-1; d_gene: .; CDR3nt: TGTGCCAGCAGTAACGGACCAGATAGGAGACTCAATGAGCAGTTCTTC; CDR3aa: CASSNGPDRRLNEQFF
v_gene: TRBV10-1; abundance: .; j_gene: TRBJ2-7; d_gene: TRBD2; CDR3nt: TGCGCCAGCAGTGCCCAGCGGGAGTTTAGAAGGGTCTACGAGCAGTACTTC; CDR3aa: CASSAQREFRRVYEQYF
v_gene: TRBV11-2; abundance: once; j_gene: TRBJ1-6; d_gene: .; CDR3nt: TGTGCCAGCAGCTTACTGGGGGGAGCTAATTCACCCCTCCACTTT; CDR3aa: CASSLLGGANSPLHF
v_gene: TRBV7-9; abundance: .; j_gene: TRBJ2-7; d_gene: .; CDR3nt: TGTGCCAGCAGTCCAGTGGTCCACGAGCAGTACTTC; CDR3aa: CASSPVVHEQYF
v_gene: TRBV7-9; abundance: .; j_gene: TRBJ2-5; d_gene: .; CDR3nt: TGTGCCAGCAGCCCGCCGACCGAGTTGAGCTGGGAGACCCAGTACTTC; CDR3aa: CASSPPTELSWETQYF
v_gene: TRBV6-5; abundance: .; j_gene: TRBJ1-1; d_gene: .; CDR3nt: TGTGCCAGCAGTACAGTGGGGGCAGCTTTCTTT; CDR3aa: CASSTVGAAFF
v_gene: TRBV27; abundance: .; j_gene: TRBJ2-1; d_gene: .; CDR3nt: TGTGCCAGCAGTTTAAGGTGGGACACAATTTCATACAATGAGCAGTTCTTC; CDR3aa: CASSLRWDTISYNEQFF
v_gene: TRBV13; abundance: .; j_gene: TRBJ2-7; d_gene: .; CDR3nt: TGTGCCAGCAGCCCCCACTCGGAGGGGACCCTATCCTACGAGCAGTACTTC; CDR3aa: CASSPHSEGTLSYEQYF
v_gene: TRBV7-6; abundance: .; j_gene: TRBJ2-3; d_gene: .; CDR3nt: TGTGCCAGCAGCTTAGCTGAGGACAGTGGAACAGATACGCAGTATTTT; CDR3aa: CASSLAEDSGTDTQYF
v_gene: TRBV27; abundance: .; j_gene: TRBJ2-5; d_gene: .; CDR3nt: TGTGCCAGCAGTTTCTTTGGCAAGGAAGAGACCCAGTACTTC; CDR3aa: CASSFFGKEETQYF
v_gene: TRBV2; abundance: .; j_gene: TRBJ2-7; d_gene: .; CDR3nt: TGTGCCAGCAGTGCGTCCGGGATCCCCTACGAGCAGTACTTC; CDR3aa: CASSASGIPYEQYF
v_gene: TRBV5-5; abundance: .; j_gene: TRBJ2-7; d_gene: TRBD1; CDR3nt: TGTGCCAGCAGCTTGGTATCAGGGGGCCTCTCCTACGAGCAGTACTTC; CDR3aa: CASSLVSGGLSYEQYF
v_gene: TRBV28; abundance: .; j_gene: TRBJ1-5; d_gene: .; CDR3nt: TGTGCCAGCACTCAACCCCGGGGGGCCTACGGAAATCAGCCCCAGCATTTT; CDR3aa: CASTQPRGAYGNQPQHF
v_gene: TRBV27; abundance: once; j_gene: TRBJ2-5; d_gene: .; CDR3nt: TGTGCCAGCAGTTTAAGGCTTCCAGCCTCCCAAGAGACCCAGTACTTC; CDR3aa: CASSLRLPASQETQYF
v_gene: TRBV7-2; abundance: .; j_gene: TRBJ1-5; d_gene: .; CDR3nt: TGTGCCAGCAGCCTAGCCCACAATCAGCCCCAGCATTTT; CDR3aa: CASSLAHNQPQHF
v_gene: TRBV4-1; abundance: once; j_gene: TRBJ1-1; d_gene: .; CDR3nt: TGCGCCAGCAGCCACCGGGTCTTGAACACTGAAGCTTTCTTT; CDR3aa: CASSHRVLNTEAFF
v_gene: TRBV15; abundance: .; j_gene: TRBJ1-2; d_gene: TRBD1; CDR3nt: TGTGCCACCAGCTCTCTTCGGACAGGGGACAACTATGGCTACACCTTC; CDR3aa: CATSSLRTGDNYGYTF
v_gene: TRBV7-8; abundance: .; j_gene: TRBJ1-1; d_gene: .; CDR3nt: TGTGCCAGCAGCTTCTGGGGGGCGAACACTGAAGCTTTCTTT; CDR3aa: CASSFWGANTEAFF
v_gene: TRBV7-9; abundance: .; j_gene: TRBJ1-1; d_gene: TRBD1; CDR3nt: TGTGCCAGCAGCTCACGGACAGGGTATAAAAATGAAGCTTTCTTT; CDR3aa: CASSSRTGYKNEAFF
v_gene: TRBV12-3/TRBV12-4; abundance: .; j_gene: TRBJ1-6; d_gene: .; CDR3nt: TGTGCCAGCAGTCAACTAAGGGGTCCCCTCCACTTT; CDR3aa: CASSQLRGPLHF